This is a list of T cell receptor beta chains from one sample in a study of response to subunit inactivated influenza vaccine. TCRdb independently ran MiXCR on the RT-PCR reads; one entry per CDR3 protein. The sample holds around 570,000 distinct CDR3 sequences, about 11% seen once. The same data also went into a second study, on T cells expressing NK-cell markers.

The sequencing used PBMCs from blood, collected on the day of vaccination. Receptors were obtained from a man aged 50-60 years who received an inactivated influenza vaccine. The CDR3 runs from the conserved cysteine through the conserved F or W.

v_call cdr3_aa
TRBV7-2 CASSFAGSADTQYF
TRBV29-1 CSVLGRWNAGELFF
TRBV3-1 CASSLYSGGASYNEQFF
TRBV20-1 CSANRDSSYEQYF
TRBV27 CASSLGNPLANEQFF
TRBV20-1 CSARGVRDPNNEQFF
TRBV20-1 CSARDATSPGDYGYTF
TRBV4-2 CASSQDDGSSYNSPLHF
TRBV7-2 CASSIRRGFNSPLHF
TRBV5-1 CASSPGLAGETQYF
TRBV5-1 CASSTIGDWSTDTQYF
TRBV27 CASSLFHSGANVLTF
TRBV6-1 CATTPDGARGDIQYF
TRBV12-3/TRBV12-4 CASRARGPGEQYF
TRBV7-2 CASSLAPRGPRGVEAFF
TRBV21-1 CASSKVTVPHSNQPQHF
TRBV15 CATRGQPTDTQYF